Described below is a single T cell receptor beta chain sequence and its context. The target antigen is unknown. This entry comes from a study of a mutant IDH1 vaccine in newly diagnosed glioma. V gave up 4 bases and J gave up 1 base; unmatched junction bases: 1. The germline V gene has CDR1 LGHNA and CDR2 YNFKEQ. The CDR3 runs 15 residues. Only in-frame clones appear in the TCRdb table, and some are missing; sequencing was by immunoSEQ multiplex PCR. The table shows roughly 86,000 clones, with 80% to 90% occurring only once. Sample time point: week 47, end of study. Vaccinated patients received 300 ug of mutant IDH1 20-mer peptide per dose, with topical imiquimod.

This chain joins TRBV4-2 and TRBJ2-7; 13 bases align to TRBD2. The origin of this receptor is a man aged 35-49 years with glioma. Sequencing was performed on PBMCs, taken from a glioma patient whose treatment included an IDH1 peptide vaccine. The CDR3 nucleotides are TGTGCCAGCAGCCGACTAGCGGGAGGATCCTACGAGCAGTACTTC. It encodes CASSRLAGGSYEQYF.